This entry features one T cell receptor beta chain sequence. The sample carries other DNA sequences with the same CDR3. This record comes from a study of blood T cell repertoires in COVID-19. At the level of the study: COVID-19 samples collected from the United States, Italy and Spain covered acute and convalescent phases.

CDR3 size: 12 residues. V dropped 6 bases and J dropped 4 bases, with 9 bases sitting between them. Seattle participants joined during active infection and were tracked over time. Original data processing: Nucleated cell counts were estimated from reference gene primer amplification. The data were produced by immunoSEQ multiplex PCR, yet TCRdb's version contains in-frame clones alone and is incomplete. The V and J calls and clone size were taken over from that table, and D and trimming were inferred from the DNA. The sample yields about 420,000 clones, roughly 90% seen once. The sample consisted of peripheral blood. This clonotype was obtained from a man between 18 and 29 years old with COVID-19, enrolled during active disease. J is TRBJ1-2 and V is TRBV12-3 or TRBV12-4; D might be TRBD1 (5 bases). The CDR3 coding sequence is TGTGCCAGCAGCCTCGACAGCTATGGCTACACCTTC. It yields the protein CASSLDSYGYTF.